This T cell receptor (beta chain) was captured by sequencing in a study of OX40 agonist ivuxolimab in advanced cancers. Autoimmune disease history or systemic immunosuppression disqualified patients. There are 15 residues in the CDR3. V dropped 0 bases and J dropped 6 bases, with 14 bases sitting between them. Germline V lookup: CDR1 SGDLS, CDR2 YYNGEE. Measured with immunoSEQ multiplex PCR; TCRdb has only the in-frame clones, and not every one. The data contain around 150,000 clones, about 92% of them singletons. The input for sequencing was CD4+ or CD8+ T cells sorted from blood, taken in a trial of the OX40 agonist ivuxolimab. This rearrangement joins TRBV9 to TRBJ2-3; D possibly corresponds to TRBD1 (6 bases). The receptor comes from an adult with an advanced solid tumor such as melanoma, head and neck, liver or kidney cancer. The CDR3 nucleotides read TGTGCCAGCAGCGTAGGTCAGGGGAGTAAGGATACGCAGTATTTT. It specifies CASSVGQGSKDTQYF.